One sample yielded the 20 T cell receptor beta chains listed below, sequenced in a study of Ad26.COV2.S vaccination and SARS-CoV-2 variants. Using immunoSEQ multiplex PCR, the repertoire was profiled, and TCRdb retains in-frame clones only, with some absent. This table has around 170,000 clones, around 88% appearing once. Here the sequenced sample was peripheral blood, taken after recovery from COVID-19. The receptors were gathered from a human donor who had recovered from COVID-19.

The chain has TRBV28 and TRBJ2-2; D perhaps matches TRBD2 (5 bases). CDR3 length: 17 amino acids. V lost 5 bases, J lost 1 base, and 17 bases lay in between. Germline V lookup: CDR1 MDHEN, CDR2 SYDVKM. CDR3 in DNA: TGTGCCAGCAGTCCTCAAAGGGTAGCGCGGAACACCGGGGAGCTGTTTTTT. Protein sequence: CASSPQRVARNTGELFF.

This chain links TRBV7-3 with TRBJ2-1, with D perhaps TRBD2 (7 bases). The CDR3 contains 16 residues. V dropped 5 bases and J dropped 7 bases, with 21 bases sitting between them. CDR1 SGHTA and CDR2 FQGTGA come from the germline V gene. CDR3 nucleotides: TGTGCCAGCAGCCTTGAGCCGGGGGGCCGCGGAAATGAGCAGTTCTTC. Translated, it gives CASSLEPGGRGNEQFF.

The chain combines TRBV6-5 with TRBJ2-7; 8 nucleotides agree with TRBD2. V gave up 10 bases and J gave up 4 bases; unmatched junction bases: 6. This CDR3 region has 12 residues. In germline, CDR1 is MNHEY, CDR2 SVGAGI. CDR3: CATSGGEYEQYF. In DNA, the CDR3 is TGTGCCACCAGCGGGGGAGAGTACGAGCAGTACTTC.

A word on this clone: At one end, the junction sequence differs from germline, possibly due to a read error. The rearrangement links TRBV7-7 to TRBJ1-1; 7 positions agree with TRBD1. The germline V gene encodes CDR1 SSHAT and CDR2 FNYEAQ (reference sequence). The CDR3 has 16 amino acids. The CDR3 DNA follows: TGTGCTAGCAGCTTATCTCCGGAGGGACAGCTCACTGAAGCTTTCTTT. Protein product: CASSLSPEGQLTEAFF.

The CDR3 loop is CASSQPGLAPTQYF. DNA for the CDR3: TGTGCCAGCAGCCAACCCGGACTAGCCCCGACCCAGTACTTC. This rearrangement joins TRBV4-2 to TRBJ2-5; TRBD2 agrees at 8 bases. This CDR3 has 14 amino acids. J lost 7 bases, V lost 2 bases, and 6 bases had no gene match. Germline V gene lookup returns CDR1 LGHNA and CDR2 YNFKEQ.

V gene TRBV9 combines with J gene TRBJ2-3, with 8 bases lining up with TRBD2. This CDR3 comprises 15 residues. Germline V gives CDR1 SGDLS, CDR2 YYNGEE. J gave up 4 bases and V 1 base, and 5 bases lay outside the gene matches. CDR3 bases: TGTGCCAGCAGCGTATCGGGAGGGTGGGCAGATACGCAGTATTTT. The encoded protein is CASSVSGGWADTQYF.

This clone has only a few counts. The chain joins TRBV6-4 to TRBJ2-7; D gene uncertain. Germline lookup yields CDR1 MRHNA and CDR2 SNTAGT. V was cut by 8 bases and J by 2 bases, with 10 bases left in between. There are 12 residues in the CDR3. The DNA for the CDR3 is TGTGCCAGCCTCACAGCCACCTACGAGCAGTACTTC. Translation: CASLTATYEQYF.

The chain has TRBV12-5 and TRBJ2-1, with D unresolved. This CDR3 has 13 amino acids. CDR1 LGHNT and CDR2 FRNRAP come from the germline V gene. V shed 1 base and J shed 6 bases, with 7 bases lying between them. The CDR3 DNA is TGTGCTAGTGGTTTGGCTTCTATCAATGAGCAGTTCTTC. Protein product: CASGLASINEQFF.

This clone has a handful of counts. The rearrangement uses TRBV18 and TRBJ2-1; TRBD2 might be the D (5 bases). The V gene's germline CDR1 is KGHSH and CDR2 LQKENI. V was cut by 3 bases and J by 9 bases, with 12 bases left in between. This CDR3 region has 13 residues. CDR3 sequence reads: CASSPSGIGEQFF. The CDR3 DNA follows: TGTGCCAGCTCACCCTCGGGGATCGGTGAGCAGTTCTTC.

For the CDR3, the DNA is TGTGCCAGCAGCTTGGGGACAGGGCTCAACTATGGCTACACCTTC. It specifies CASSLGTGLNYGYTF. V is TRBV7-6 and J is TRBJ1-2, with 9 bases lining up with TRBD1. Per the germline V gene, CDR1 is SGHVS and CDR2 is FNYEAQ. The ends lost 3 bases at V and 2 bases at J; junction bases unmatched: 4. The CDR3 totals 15 residues.

This chain uses TRBV7-9 with TRBJ1-1, with D possibly matching TRBD1 (5 bases). The CDR3 is 14 residues long. Germline-derived CDR1 and CDR2 are SEHNR and FQNEAQ (reference sequence). V lost 2 bases, J lost 8 bases, and 15 bases lay in between. Here the CDR3 DNA reads TGTGCCAGCAGCTTATTATCGGGGGGAGTGGAAGCTTTCTTT. It encodes CASSLLSGGVEAFF.

The chain uses TRBV2 and TRBJ1-1; no definite D call. The CDR3 sequence is 13 residues long. Deletions cut 3 bases from V and 2 bases from J, with 7 bases between. The germline gives CDR1 SNHLY, CDR2 FYNNEI. The CDR3 here is CASSEDSNTEAFF. DNA of the CDR3: TGTGCCAGCAGTGAGGATAGCAACACTGAAGCTTTCTTT.

The chain is built from TRBV6-4 and TRBJ2-3; possible D gene TRBD2, 5 bases. The germline V gene has CDR1 MRHNA and CDR2 SNTAGT. V lost 5 bases and J 6 bases, leaving 9 bases between the germline ends. CDR3 length equals 12 residues. CDR3 sequence reads: CASSHPGDTQYF. The CDR3 DNA reads as TGTGCCAGCAGTCATCCGGGGGATACGCAGTATTTT.

This chain connects TRBV6-6 to TRBJ1-3, with a weak D call TRBD1 (6 bases). The CDR3 length is 13 residues. V was clipped by 6 bases and J by 8 bases, with 14 bases between them. CDR1 and CDR2 (germline): MNHNY, SVGAGI (reference sequence). The CDR3 DNA sequence: TGTGCCAGCAGCCTACCGGGGGCGGACACCATATATTTT. Amino acids: CASSLPGADTIYF.

This clone occurred once. J is TRBJ2-7 and V is TRBV6-6; 10 bases line up with TRBD2. CDR1 and CDR2 from the germline V gene are MNHNY and SVGAGI (reference sequence). Germline trimming cut 8 bases from V and 0 bases from J; bases unmatched to any gene: 7. The CDR3 runs 15 residues. CDR3 DNA sequence: TGTGCCAGCTCCGGAGCGGGGGGGATCTCCTACGAGCAGTACTTC. This encodes CASSGAGGISYEQYF.

This clone occurred once. The chain is built from TRBV7-9 and TRBJ1-2; no firm D call. The CDR3 consists of 14 residues. Germline CDR1 reads SEHNR; CDR2 reads FQNEAQ (reference sequence). Trimming cost V 4 bases and J 0 bases, with 9 bases left between them. CDR3 in amino acids: CASSSQNANYGYTF. The CDR3 region has the DNA TGTGCCAGCAGCTCCCAGAACGCTAACTATGGCTACACCTTC.

The rearrangement joins TRBV10-3 to TRBJ2-3; possibly TRBD1 for D (5 bases). Trimming left V 3 bases short and J 2 bases short, with 9 bases between. CDR1 is ENHRY and CDR2 is SYGVKD in the germline V gene. The CDR3 extends over 14 amino acids. This chain's CDR3 is CAISERGLTDTQYF. Written as DNA, the CDR3 is TGTGCCATCAGTGAAAGGGGCCTCACAGATACGCAGTATTTT.

This clone appeared a few times. This chain joins TRBV5-1 and TRBJ2-2; D is unclear. The ends were cut back, 2 bases at V and 4 bases at J, with 6 bases in the middle. There are 13 residues in the CDR3. Germline CDR1 reads SGHRS; CDR2 reads YFSETQ. DNA of the CDR3: TGCGCCAGCAGCTTCCGAGGCACCGGGGAGCTGTTTTTT. Protein: CASSFRGTGELFF.

The gene calls are TRBV7-3 and TRBJ1-2; 10 positions match TRBD1. V lost 5 bases to trimming and J lost 4 bases; unmatched junction nucleotides: 7. CDR1 is SGHTA and CDR2 is FQGTGA in the germline V gene. The CDR3 is made up of 15 amino acids. CDR3 sequence reads: CASSPTGTGAYGYTF. CDR3 in DNA: TGTGCCAGCAGCCCTACCGGGACAGGGGCCTATGGCTACACCTTC.

This chain links TRBV10-2 with TRBJ2-5; perhaps TRBD2 as D (6 bases). The V gene's germline CDR1 is WSHSY and CDR2 SAAADI. The V and J ends lost 7 bases and 5 bases respectively, with 11 bases between them. The CDR3 totals 12 residues. CDR3 nucleotide sequence: TGCGCCAGCACTGGAGGGGTGGAGACCCAGTACTTC. Amino acid sequence: CASTGGVETQYF.